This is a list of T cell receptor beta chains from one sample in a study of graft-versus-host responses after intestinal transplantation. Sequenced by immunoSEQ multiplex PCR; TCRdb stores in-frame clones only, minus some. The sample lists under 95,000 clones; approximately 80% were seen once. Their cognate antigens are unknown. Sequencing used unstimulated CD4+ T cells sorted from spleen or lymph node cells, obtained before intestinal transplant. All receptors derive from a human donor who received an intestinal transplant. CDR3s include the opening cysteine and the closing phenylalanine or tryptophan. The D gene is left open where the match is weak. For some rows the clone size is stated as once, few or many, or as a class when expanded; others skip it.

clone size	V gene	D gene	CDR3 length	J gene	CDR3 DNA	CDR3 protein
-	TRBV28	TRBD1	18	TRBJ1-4	TGTGCCAGCAGGAGGCCGACAGGGGGCGAGGGTGCTAATGAAAAACTGTTTTTT	CASRRPTGGEGANEKLFF
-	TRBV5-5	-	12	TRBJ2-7	TGTGCCAGCAGCTTCGGACGGGGCGAGCAGTACTTC	CASSFGRGEQYF
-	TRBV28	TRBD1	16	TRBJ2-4	TGTGCCAGCAACCGGCAGGGGGCGAGAACCAAAAACATTCAGTACTTC	CASNRQGARTKNIQYF
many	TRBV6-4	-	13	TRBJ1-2	TGTGCCAGCAGTGAATCAGGGCTCGATGGCTACACCTTC	CASSESGLDGYTF
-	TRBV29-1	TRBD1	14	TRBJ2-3	TGCAGCGTGATCCGACAGGGGGGCACAGATACGCAGTATTTT	CSVIRQGGTDTQYF
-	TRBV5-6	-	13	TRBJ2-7	TGTGCCAGCAGCTTATTAGGGGGTGACGAGCAGTACTTC	CASSLLGGDEQYF
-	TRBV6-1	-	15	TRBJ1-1	TGTGCCAGCAGTAGGGGAGGGGTGCAGAACACTGAAGCTTTCTTT	CASSRGGVQNTEAFF
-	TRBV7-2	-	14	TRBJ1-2	TGTGCCAGCAGCTTCTATAAACAGGTCGATGGCTACACCTTC	CASSFYKQVDGYTF
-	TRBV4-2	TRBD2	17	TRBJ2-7	TGTGCCAGCAGCCTTGGACTTAATAGCGGGATGGCCTACGAGCAGTACTTC	CASSLGLNSGMAYEQYF
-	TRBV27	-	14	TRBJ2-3	TGTGCCAGCAGTTTGATGACAGCCACAGATACGCAGTATTTT	CASSLMTATDTQYF
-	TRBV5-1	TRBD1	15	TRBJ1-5	TGCGCCAGCAGCTTGGAGGGGACAGTAAATCAGCCCCAGCATTTT	CASSLEGTVNQPQHF
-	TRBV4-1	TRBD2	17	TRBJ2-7	TGCGCCAGCAGCCAAGTCGTCACTAGCGGGGACTCCTACGAGCAGTACTTC	CASSQVVTSGDSYEQYF
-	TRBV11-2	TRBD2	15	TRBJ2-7	TGTGCCAGCAGCTCCGGACTAGCCGCCCAGGGGGAGCAGTACTTC	CASSSGLAAQGEQYF
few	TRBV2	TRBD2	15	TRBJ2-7	TGTGCCAGCATGAAAGGGGCTAGCGGGGCCTACGAGCAGTACTTC	CASMKGASGAYEQYF
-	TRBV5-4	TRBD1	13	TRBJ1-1	TGTGCCAGCAGGGGGACAGGGGACACTGAAGCTTTCTTT	CASRGTGDTEAFF
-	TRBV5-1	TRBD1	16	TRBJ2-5	TGCGCCAGCAGCTTGGCCGGGACAGGGGTATACGAGACCCAGTACTTC	CASSLAGTGVYETQYF
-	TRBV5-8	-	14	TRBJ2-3	TGTGCCAGCAGCGGATTACAGGGAGGGGATACGCAGTATTTT	CASSGLQGGDTQYF
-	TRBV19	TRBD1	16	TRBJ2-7	TGTGCCAGTAGTATGGCCGGGACAGGGGGCTCCTACGAGCAGTACTTC	CASSMAGTGGSYEQYF
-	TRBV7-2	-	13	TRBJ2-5	TGTGCCAGCAGCCCCGGGGGTCCGGGGACCCAGTACTTC	CASSPGGPGTQYF
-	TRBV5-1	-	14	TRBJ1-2	TGCGCCAGCAGCTTGGAAAATCGAGGCTATGGCTACACCTTC	CASSLENRGYGYTF
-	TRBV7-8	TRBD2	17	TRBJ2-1	TGTGCCAGCAGCCCAACCTTAGGAAGCGGGGAATACAATGAGCAGTTCTTC	CASSPTLGSGEYNEQFF
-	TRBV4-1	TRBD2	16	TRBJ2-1	TGCGCCAGCAGCCATCCAGCGGGGGGGTCCTACAATGAGCAGTTCTTC	CASSHPAGGSYNEQFF
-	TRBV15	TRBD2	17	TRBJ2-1	TGTGCCACCAGCAGAGATCAGGGACCGGGGGGGAGCTCTGAGCAGTTCTTC	CATSRDQGPGGSSEQFF
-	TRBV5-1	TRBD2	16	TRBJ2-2	TGCGCCAGCAGCTCGCTAGCGGGGGGGAACACCGGGGAGCTGTTTTTT	CASSSLAGGNTGELFF
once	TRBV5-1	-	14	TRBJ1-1	TGCGCCAGCAGAGTACCGGGACAGAACACTGAAGCTTTCTTT	CASRVPGQNTEAFF
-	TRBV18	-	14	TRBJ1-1	TGTGCCAGCTCACAACCAGGGGCGAACACTGAAGCTTTCTTT	CASSQPGANTEAFF
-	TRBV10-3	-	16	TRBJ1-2	TGTGCCATGAGCCGAGGGACACCAACACGGAACTATGGCTACACCTTC	CAMSRGTPTRNYGYTF
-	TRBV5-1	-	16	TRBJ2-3	TGCGCCAGCAGCTTGGGATCCGGGGGGCCCGCAGATACGCAGTATTTT	CASSLGSGGPADTQYF
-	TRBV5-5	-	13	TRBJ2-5	TGTGCCAGCAGCTTCCCAGTACAAGAGACCCAGTACTTC	CASSFPVQETQYF
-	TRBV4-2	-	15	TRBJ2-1	TGTGCCAGCAGCCAAGGAACAGGGCTGTACAATGAGCAGTTCTTC	CASSQGTGLYNEQFF
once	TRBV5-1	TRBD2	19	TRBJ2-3	TGCGCCAGCAGCGCCTCGGGTGGTAGCGGGAGGGCCCTCACAGATACGCAGTATTTT	CASSASGGSGRALTDTQYF
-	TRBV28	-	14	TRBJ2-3	TGTGCCAGCAGTTTGTACTCCCCCGCAGGTACGCAGTATTTT	CASSLYSPAGTQYF
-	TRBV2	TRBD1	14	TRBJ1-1	TGTGCCAGCAGTGAATTCGGACAGGGACGCTCGGCTTTCTTT	CASSEFGQGRSAFF
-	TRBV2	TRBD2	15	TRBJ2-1	TGTGCCAGCAGTGCTACTAGCGGGGGCCCCAATGAGCAGTTCTTC	CASSATSGGPNEQFF
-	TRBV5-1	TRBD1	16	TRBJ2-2	TGCGCCAGCAGCTTGGTGACAGGGATGAACACCGGGGAGCTGTTTTTT	CASSLVTGMNTGELFF
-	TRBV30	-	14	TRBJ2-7	TGTGCGGGTCACAGAAAATATCATTCCTACGAGCAGTACTTC	CAGHRKYHSYEQYF
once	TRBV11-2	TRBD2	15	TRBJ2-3	TGTGCCAGCAGCTTCGCGGGAGGGCACGGGGATACGCAGTATTTT	CASSFAGGHGDTQYF
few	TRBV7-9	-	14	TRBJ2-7	TGTGCCAGCAGCTTGTGGCAGGAGGGTAACGAGCAGTACTTC	CASSLWQEGNEQYF
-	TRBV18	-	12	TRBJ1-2	TGTGCCAGCTCACCATCGGAGGATGGCTACACCTTC	CASSPSEDGYTF
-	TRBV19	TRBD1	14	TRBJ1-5	TGTGCCAGTAGTAGGGCAGGGGGGAATCAGCCCCAGCATTTT	CASSRAGGNQPQHF
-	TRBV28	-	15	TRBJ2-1	TGTGCCAGCAGCCGCCGGGAAGTTGTCCACAATGAGCAGTTCTTC	CASSRREVVHNEQFF